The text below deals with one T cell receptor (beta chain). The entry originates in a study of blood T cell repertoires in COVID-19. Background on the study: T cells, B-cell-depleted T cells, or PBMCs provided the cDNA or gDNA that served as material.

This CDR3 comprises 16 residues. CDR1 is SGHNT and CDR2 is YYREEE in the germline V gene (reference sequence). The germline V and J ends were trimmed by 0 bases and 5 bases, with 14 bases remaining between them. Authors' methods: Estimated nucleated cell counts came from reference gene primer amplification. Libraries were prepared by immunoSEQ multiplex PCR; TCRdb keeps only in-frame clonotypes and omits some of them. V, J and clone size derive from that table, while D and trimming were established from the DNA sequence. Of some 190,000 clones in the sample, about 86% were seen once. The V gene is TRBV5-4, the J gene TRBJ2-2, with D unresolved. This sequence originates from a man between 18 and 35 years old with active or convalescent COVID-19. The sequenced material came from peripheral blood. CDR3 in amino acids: CASSLAQPTATGELFF. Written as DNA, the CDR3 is TGTGCCAGCAGCTTGGCACAGCCCACCGCTACCGGGGAGCTGTTTTTT.